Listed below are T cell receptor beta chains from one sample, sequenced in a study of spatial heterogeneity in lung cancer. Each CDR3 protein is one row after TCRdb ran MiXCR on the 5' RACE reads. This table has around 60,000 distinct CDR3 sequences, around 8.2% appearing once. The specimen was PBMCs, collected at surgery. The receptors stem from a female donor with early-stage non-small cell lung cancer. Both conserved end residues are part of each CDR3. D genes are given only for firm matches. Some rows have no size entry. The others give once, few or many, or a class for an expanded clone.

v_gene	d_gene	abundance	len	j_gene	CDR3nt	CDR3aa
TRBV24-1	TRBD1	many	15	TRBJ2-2	TGTGCCACCAGTGATCGGGGACAGGGGGTCGGGGAGCTGTTTTTT	CATSDRGQGVGELFF
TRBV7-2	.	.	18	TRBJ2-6	TGTGCCAGCAGCTTAACGGCCCTGAGGGTGGCCGGGGCCAACGTCCTGACTTTC	CASSLTALRVAGANVLTF
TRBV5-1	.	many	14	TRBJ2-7	TGCGCCAGCAGCCCCGTAGGGGGAGAGGTGGAGCAGTACTTC	CASSPVGGEVEQYF
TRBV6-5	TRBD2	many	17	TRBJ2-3	TGTGCCAGCAGCCCGAGGACTAGCGGGGGGGGCACAGATACGCAGTATTTT	CASSPRTSGGGTDTQYF
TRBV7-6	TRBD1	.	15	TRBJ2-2	TGTGCCAGCAGCCCCGGGACAGGAAACACCGGGGAGCTGTTTTTT	CASSPGTGNTGELFF
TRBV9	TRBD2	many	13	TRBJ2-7	TGTGCCAGCAGCGTGGGTAGCGGGGCCGAGCAGTACTTC	CASSVGSGAEQYF
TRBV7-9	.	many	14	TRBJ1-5	TGTGCCAGCAGCTCCCGGACTGTGGATCAGCCCCAGCATTTT	CASSSRTVDQPQHF
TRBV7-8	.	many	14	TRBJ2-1	TGTGCCAGCAGCCAACTGACACTTTACAATGAGCAGTTCTTC	CASSQLTLYNEQFF
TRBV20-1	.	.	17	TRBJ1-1	TGCAGTGCTAGAGATAGTCTGCTCGGCCTTCCGAACACTGAAGCTTTCTTT	CSARDSLLGLPNTEAFF
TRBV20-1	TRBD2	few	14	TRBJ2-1	TGCAGTGCTAGTACCGGACTAGCCCTCAATGAGCAGTTCTTC	CSASTGLALNEQFF
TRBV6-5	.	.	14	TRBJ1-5	TGTGCCAGCAGTGCGGGCCGTAGCAATCAGCCCCAGCATTTT	CASSAGRSNQPQHF
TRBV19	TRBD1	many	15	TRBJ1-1	TGTGCCAGTAGTGACAAGACAGGGGGCCGTACTGAAGCTTTCTTT	CASSDKTGGRTEAFF
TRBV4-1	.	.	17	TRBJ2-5	TGCGCCAGCAGCCAGGTAGCAGGGGACCTCGCCCGAGAGACCCAGTACTTC	CASSQVAGDLARETQYF
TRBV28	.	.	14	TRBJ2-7	TGTGCCAGCAGTTTTCTTAGACAGCCCTACGAGCAGTACTTC	CASSFLRQPYEQYF
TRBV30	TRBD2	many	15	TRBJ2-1	TGTGCCTGGAGTCCTCTAGCGGGGGGGGACAATGAGCAGTTCTTC	CAWSPLAGGDNEQFF
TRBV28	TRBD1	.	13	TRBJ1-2	TGTGCCAGCAGGAACCCAGGGGGCTATGGCTACACCTTC	CASRNPGGYGYTF
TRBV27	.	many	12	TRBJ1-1	TGTGCCAGCAGACATATGAACACTGAAGCTTTCTTT	CASRHMNTEAFF
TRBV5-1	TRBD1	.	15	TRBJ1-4	TGCGCCAGCCGCCCGGTGGGGACAGGAGGCGAAAAACTGTTTTTT	CASRPVGTGGEKLFF
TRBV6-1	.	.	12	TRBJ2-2	TGTGCCAGCAGCAGATCTCCCGGGGAGCTGTTTTTT	CASSRSPGELFF
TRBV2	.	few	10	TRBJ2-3	TGTGCCAGCAGGTCAGATACGCAGTATTTT	CASRSDTQYF
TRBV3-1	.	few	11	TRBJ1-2	TGTGCCAGCAGCCAAGACCAGGGCTACACCTTC	CASSQDQGYTF
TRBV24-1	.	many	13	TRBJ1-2	TGTGCCACCAGGGACGGCCAGTCGGGTGGCTACACCTTC	CATRDGQSGGYTF
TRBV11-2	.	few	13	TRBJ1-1	TGTGCCAGCAGCTCACCCCCCCCCGCTGAAGCTTTCTTT	CASSSPPPAEAFF
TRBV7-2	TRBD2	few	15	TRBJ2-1	TGTGCCAGCAGCCTCGGGGCGGGAGGGCACAATGAGCAGTTCTTC	CASSLGAGGHNEQFF
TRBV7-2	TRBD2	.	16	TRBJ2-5	TGTGCCAGCAGCTTTCGCCTCGGGGGGGCCCAAGAGACCCAGTACTTC	CASSFRLGGAQETQYF
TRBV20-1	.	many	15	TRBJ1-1	TGCAGTGCTAGAGCCGCAGCGGGAATGAACACTGAAGCTTTCTTT	CSARAAAGMNTEAFF
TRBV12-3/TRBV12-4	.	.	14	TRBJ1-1	TGTGCCAGCAGTTTAGGCAGGTTTAACACTGAAGCTTTCTTT	CASSLGRFNTEAFF
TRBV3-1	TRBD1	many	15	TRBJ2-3	TGTGCCAGCAGCCAAGCCAGGGGGCAGGGAGATACGCAGTATTTT	CASSQARGQGDTQYF
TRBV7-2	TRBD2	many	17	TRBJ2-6	TGTGCCAGCAGCTTACCCACTAGCGGGGGCGGGGCCAACGTCCTGACTTTC	CASSLPTSGGGANVLTF
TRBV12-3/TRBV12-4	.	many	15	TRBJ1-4	TGTGCCAGCAGTTTGTACGGCGCAACTAATGAAAAACTGTTTTTT	CASSLYGATNEKLFF
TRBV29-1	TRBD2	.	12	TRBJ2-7	TGCAGCGTTGGGACTAGCGGCTACGAGCAGTACTTC	CSVGTSGYEQYF
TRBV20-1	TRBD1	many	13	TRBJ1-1	TGCAGTGCACGACAGGGGCCGGGCACTGAAGCTTTCTTT	CSARQGPGTEAFF
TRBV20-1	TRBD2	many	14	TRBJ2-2	TGCAGTGCTAGGAGGACTAGAGAAACCGGGGAGCTGTTTTTT	CSARRTRETGELFF
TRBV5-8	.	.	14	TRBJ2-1	TGTGCCAGCAGCTTGGGGAGTCTGGACAATGAGCAGCTCTTC	CASSLGSLDNEQLF
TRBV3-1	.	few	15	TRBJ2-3	TGTGCCAGCAGCCACCTACGGGACTGGACAGATACGCAGTATTTT	CASSHLRDWTDTQYF
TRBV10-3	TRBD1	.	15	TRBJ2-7	TGTGCCATCAGTGAGTCGACAGGGGGGCAGCGCGAGCAGTACTTC	CAISESTGGQREQYF
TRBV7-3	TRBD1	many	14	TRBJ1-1	TGTGCCAGCAGCCCCACAGGGGGCGGCACTGAAGCTTTCTTT	CASSPTGGGTEAFF
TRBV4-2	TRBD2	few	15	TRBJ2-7	TGTGCCAGCAGTCCCCATGGAGCGGGGGCCTACGAGCAGTACTTC	CASSPHGAGAYEQYF
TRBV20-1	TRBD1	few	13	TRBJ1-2	TGCAGTGCTGGGACAGGGACTAACTATGGCTACACCTTC	CSAGTGTNYGYTF
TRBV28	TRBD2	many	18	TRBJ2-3	TGTGCCAGCAGTCGCCCTAGTGGAGCGGGGTCGAGCACAGATACGCAGTATTTT	CASSRPSGAGSSTDTQYF
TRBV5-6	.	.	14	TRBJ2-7	TGTGCCAGCAGCCCGCCTGGACTGCCCTACGAGCAGTACTTC	CASSPPGLPYEQYF
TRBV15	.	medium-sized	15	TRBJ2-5	TGTGCCACCAGCAGAGAGAAGGGCGAAGCGGAGACCCAGTACTTC	CATSREKGEAETQYF
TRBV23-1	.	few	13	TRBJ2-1	TGCGCCAGCAGGATACCGGGGCACAATGAGCAGTTCTTC	CASRIPGHNEQFF
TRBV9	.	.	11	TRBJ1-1	TGTGCCAGCAGCGTCCTACAGGAGCCCCGCTTT	CASSVLQEPRF
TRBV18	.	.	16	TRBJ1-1	TGTGCCAGCCGTCCATCCGAGACAGCTACGAACACTGAAGCTTTCTTT	CASRPSETATNTEAFF
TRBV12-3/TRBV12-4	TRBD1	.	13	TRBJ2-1	TGTGCCAGCAACCGGGACAGGGTGAATGAGCAGTTCTTC	CASNRDRVNEQFF
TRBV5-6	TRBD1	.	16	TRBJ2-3	TGTGCCAGCAGCTTGGTACAGGGGAGCAGCACAGATACGCAGTATTTT	CASSLVQGSSTDTQYF